This TCR beta chain was identified in a study of control samples from healthy donors and cancer patients. V lost 0 bases and J lost 0, with 12 bases in between. CDR3 length: 16 residues. Germline CDR1 and CDR2: GTSNPN and SVGIG (reference sequence). Only in-frame clones appear in the TCRdb table, and some are missing; sequencing was by immunoSEQ multiplex PCR. The sample records about 190,000 clones, roughly 91% being singletons. The sample comprised blood. The source is a man between 18 and 29 years old in good health. The V gene is TRBV30, the J gene TRBJ1-5; maybe TRBD1 (5 bases). The CDR3 bases are TGTGCCTGGAGTGTAAAGGGACGGACTAGCAATCAGCCCCAGCATTTT. Protein: CAWSVKGRTSNQPQHF.